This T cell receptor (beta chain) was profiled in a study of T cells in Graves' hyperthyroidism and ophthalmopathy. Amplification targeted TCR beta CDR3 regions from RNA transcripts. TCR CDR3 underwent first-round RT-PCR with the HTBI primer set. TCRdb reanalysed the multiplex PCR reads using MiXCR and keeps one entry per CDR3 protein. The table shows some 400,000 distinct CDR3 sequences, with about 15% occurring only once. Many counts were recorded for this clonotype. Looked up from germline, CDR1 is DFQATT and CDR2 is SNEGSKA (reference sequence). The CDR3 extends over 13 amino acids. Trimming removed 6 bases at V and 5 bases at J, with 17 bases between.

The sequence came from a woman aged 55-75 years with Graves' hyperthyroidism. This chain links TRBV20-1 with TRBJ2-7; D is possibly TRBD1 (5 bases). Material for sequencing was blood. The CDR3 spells CSAPRPQGHEQYF. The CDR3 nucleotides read TGCAGTGCCCCCCGACCTCAGGGCCACGAGCAGTACTTC.